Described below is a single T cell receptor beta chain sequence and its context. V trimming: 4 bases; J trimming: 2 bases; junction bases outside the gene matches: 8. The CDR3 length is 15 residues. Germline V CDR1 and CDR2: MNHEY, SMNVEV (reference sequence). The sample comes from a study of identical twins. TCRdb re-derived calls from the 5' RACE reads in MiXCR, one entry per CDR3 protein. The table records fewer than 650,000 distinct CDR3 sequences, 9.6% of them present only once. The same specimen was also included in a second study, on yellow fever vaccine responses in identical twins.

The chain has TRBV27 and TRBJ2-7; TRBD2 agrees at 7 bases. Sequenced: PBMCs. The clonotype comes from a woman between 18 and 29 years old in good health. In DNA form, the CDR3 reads TGTGCCAGCAGTTCCCCTCAAGCGGGGACCTACGAGCAGTACTTC. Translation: CASSSPQAGTYEQYF.